Listed below are T cell receptor beta chains from one sample, sequenced in a study of blood T cell repertoires in COVID-19. Sequencing used immunoSEQ multiplex PCR; TCRdb keeps in-frame clones, though not all of them. The data show some 70,000 clones, approximately 80% seen once. Sequencing was done on a sample of peripheral blood. The receptors were sampled from a man in his forties or fifties with COVID-19, enrolled during active disease. The CDR3 runs from the conserved cysteine through the conserved F or W. The D gene is left open where the match is weak. Clone size, where shown, is once, few, many, or a class for clones that have expanded.

TRBV7-2	TRBJ1-2	-	-	TGTGCCAGCAGCTCTCGGACAGCCCACTATGGCTACACCTTC	CASSSRTAHYGYTF
TRBV29-1	TRBJ1-2	TRBD1	-	TGCAGCGTGGCTGGGACAGGGTCGGATGGCTACACCTTC	CSVAGTGSDGYTF
TRBV27	TRBJ2-1	-	medium-sized	TGTGCCAGCAGTTTAGCGGCGGGCCTGACGAATGAGCAGTTCTTC	CASSLAAGLTNEQFF
TRBV29-1	TRBJ1-2	-	-	TGCAGCGTTGACGTCCTAGGGCAGGGCAATGGCTACACCTTC	CSVDVLGQGNGYTF
TRBV7-2	TRBJ1-4	-	-	TGTGCCAGCAGCTTGACAGGCCGCCGACTGTTTTTT	CASSLTGRRLFF
TRBV18	TRBJ2-7	TRBD1	-	TGTGCCAGCTCACCGCCGGGACAGGGAGCCTACGAGCAGTACTTC	CASSPPGQGAYEQYF
TRBV5-1	TRBJ2-7	TRBD1	-	TGCGCCAGCAGCTTGGGACAGGGTACCGGCTACGAGCAGTACTTC	CASSLGQGTGYEQYF
TRBV9	TRBJ2-1	TRBD1	-	TGTGCCAGCAGCCCCCAGACAGGGGACAATGAGCAGTTCTTC	CASSPQTGDNEQFF
TRBV7-9	TRBJ2-7	TRBD1	-	TGTGCCAGCAGCTTAGGGGGGACAGGGGGTATCCAGTACGAGCAGTACTTC	CASSLGGTGGIQYEQYF
TRBV6-5	TRBJ1-2	-	-	TGTGCCAGCAGGGCAGGGGTTAACTATGGCTACACCTTC	CASRAGVNYGYTF
TRBV27	TRBJ1-2	-	few	TGTGCCAGCAGTTTATCGCGGGAAGGAGGAGCCTCTAACTATGGCTACACCTTC	CASSLSREGGASNYGYTF
TRBV28	TRBJ1-1	-	-	TGTGCCAGCAGTCCCTCGGGGAACACTGAAGCTTTCTTT	CASSPSGNTEAFF
TRBV10-2	TRBJ1-1	-	-	TGCGCCAGCAGTGTGAGGGACATGAACACTGAAGCTTTCTTT	CASSVRDMNTEAFF
TRBV4-2	TRBJ1-3	-	-	TGTGCCAGCAGCCAACAAGGACTTGACTCTGGAAACACCATATATTTT	CASSQQGLDSGNTIYF
TRBV6-2/TRBV6-3	TRBJ2-2	TRBD2	few	TGTGCCAGCAGTTACTCGATGTCTAGCGGGTACACCGGGGAGCTGTTTTTT	CASSYSMSSGYTGELFF
TRBV7-9	TRBJ1-6	-	-	TGTGCCAGCAGCTCATTTCTTACAGGACAGTATAATTCACCCCTCCACTTT	CASSSFLTGQYNSPLHF
TRBV2	TRBJ2-7	-	-	TGTGCCAGCCGACAGAGCTACGAGCAGTACTTC	CASRQSYEQYF
TRBV18	TRBJ2-2	-	-	TGTGCCAGCTCACCAAACCCGGGTCATGCTATCGGGGAGCTGTTTTTT	CASSPNPGHAIGELFF
TRBV6-5	TRBJ2-1	-	-	TGTGCCAGCAGGTTATTTACCAACAATCTCAATGAGCAGTTCTTC	CASRLFTNNLNEQFF
TRBV21-1	TRBJ1-4	-	-	TGTGCCAGCAGCAGGGGGCGATCTAATGAAAAACTGTTTTTT	CASSRGRSNEKLFF
TRBV4-1	TRBJ2-3	-	-	TGCGCCAGCAGCCAAACCGCCGCGGGGCTAAGCACAGATACGCAGTATTTT	CASSQTAAGLSTDTQYF
TRBV6-6	TRBJ2-1	-	-	TGTGCCAGCAGTACGTCAGGGGACTCCTACAATGAGCAGTTCTTC	CASSTSGDSYNEQFF
TRBV6-2/TRBV6-3	TRBJ2-7	-	-	TGTGCCAGCAGTTACTTACAGAGCCCCTACGAGCAGTACTTC	CASSYLQSPYEQYF
TRBV5-5	TRBJ2-2	-	-	TGTGCCAGCAGCTTAGGCAGGCTGTTCGCGAACACCGGGGAGCTGTTTTTT	CASSLGRLFANTGELFF
TRBV5-1	TRBJ1-2	-	-	TGCGCCAGCAGCCCTGACCAGACAGACGGCTACACCTTC	CASSPDQTDGYTF
TRBV2	TRBJ1-1	TRBD1	once	TGTGCCAGCAGGAATTCAGGGGGCATCACTGAAGCTTTCTTT	CASRNSGGITEAFF
TRBV9	TRBJ2-1	TRBD1	-	TGTGCCAGCAGCGTAGTTCCAGGGGGCGCATGGAATGAGCAGTTCTTC	CASSVVPGGAWNEQFF
TRBV19	TRBJ2-1	-	-	TGTGCCAGTAGTATAGCGTACGGGGAAAGTTACAATGAGCAGTTCTTC	CASSIAYGESYNEQFF
TRBV6-5	TRBJ2-2	-	-	TGTGCCAGCACAGGGTGGAAAACCGGGGAGCTGTTTTTT	CASTGWKTGELFF
TRBV6-5	TRBJ2-3	-	-	TGTGCCAGCAGCCTCTCCAGGCCTCCCACAGATACGCAGTATTTT	CASSLSRPPTDTQYF
TRBV3-1/TRBV3-2	TRBJ1-3	-	-	TGTGCCAGCAGTTCTCATCGGGGGAACGGAAACACCATATATTTT	CASSSHRGNGNTIYF
TRBV5-6	TRBJ1-6	TRBD1	few	TGTGCCAGCAGCTACCTACAGGGGGATAATTCACCCCTCCACTTT	CASSYLQGDNSPLHF
TRBV13	TRBJ2-1	TRBD2	once	TGTGCCAGCAGCCCAATCCCGGGGGGCTACAATGAGCAGTTCTTC	CASSPIPGGYNEQFF
TRBV7-3	TRBJ1-1	-	-	TGTGCCAGCAGCCTTAACAGGAACACTGAAGCTTTCTTT	CASSLNRNTEAFF
TRBV7-3	TRBJ2-5	TRBD1	-	TGTGCCAGCAGTTTAGGGACAGGGAGAGAAGAGACCCAGTACTTC	CASSLGTGREETQYF
TRBV27	TRBJ2-3	-	few	TGTGCCAGCAGTATTCGGACAGCCCGAAGCACAGATACGCAGTATTTT	CASSIRTARSTDTQYF
TRBV13	TRBJ1-2	-	once	TGTGCCAGCAGCTTAGGCAGGGGTAAATCCTACTATGGCTACACCTTC	CASSLGRGKSYYGYTF
TRBV7-9	TRBJ2-1	TRBD1	-	TGTGCCAGCAGCCTCCAGGGGGCGAGTGAGCAGTTCTTC	CASSLQGASEQFF
TRBV19	TRBJ1-4	-	-	TGTGCCAGTAGTCAACAGGGCGCAACTAATGAAAAACTGTTTTTT	CASSQQGATNEKLFF
TRBV29-1	TRBJ2-1	TRBD2	-	TGCAGCGTTGAGGGCGGGGGGCGTGACAATGAGCAGTTCTTC	CSVEGGGRDNEQFF
TRBV3-1/TRBV3-2	TRBJ2-7	-	-	TGTGCCAGCAGCCAAGGACAGATCGAGCAGTACTTC	CASSQGQIEQYF
TRBV29-1	TRBJ2-1	TRBD2	-	TGCAGCGTTGATCACCGACTAGCCACCTACAATGAGCAGTTCTTC	CSVDHRLATYNEQFF
TRBV6-4	TRBJ2-1	-	-	TGTGCCAGCAGTGACTCTCGGCAGGCTGAGCAGTTCTTC	CASSDSRQAEQFF
TRBV19	TRBJ2-7	TRBD2	-	TGTGCCAGTAGTACCGGACTAGCGGGCGAGCAGTACTTC	CASSTGLAGEQYF
TRBV5-1	TRBJ2-2	-	-	TGCGCCAGCAGCCCACAGGGAACCGGGGAGCTGTTTTTT	CASSPQGTGELFF
TRBV9	TRBJ2-7	-	-	TGTGCCAGCAGCGCCGACGGGGCCTACGAGCAGTACTTC	CASSADGAYEQYF
TRBV12-5	TRBJ2-7	-	few	TGTGCTAGTGGTTTCGAAAACAGGTGGGAGCAGTACTTC	CASGFENRWEQYF
TRBV20-1	TRBJ1-1	-	-	TGCAGCGACGAGAGGGAAGCTTTCTTT	CSDEREAFF
TRBV10-3	TRBJ2-2	-	-	TGTGCCATCAGTGCATCAGCGGACAGAACCGGGGAGCTGTTTTTT	CAISASADRTGELFF
TRBV24-1	TRBJ2-1	-	-	TGTGCCACCAGTGACCCAAAATCCTACAATGAGCAGTTCTTC	CATSDPKSYNEQFF
TRBV6-5	TRBJ2-3	-	-	TGTGCCAGCAGCGGGGGGCGGGCTAGCACAGATACGCAGTATTTT	CASSGGRASTDTQYF
TRBV27	TRBJ1-1	-	-	TGTGCCAGCAGCCTACAGGCGATCTCTGAAGCTTTCTTT	CASSLQAISEAFF
TRBV5-6	TRBJ2-7	-	-	TGTGCCAGCAGAGGGCACAGGACCTCCTACGAGCAGTACTTC	CASRGHRTSYEQYF
TRBV3-1/TRBV3-2	TRBJ2-5	TRBD2	-	TGTGCCAGCAGCCAGATGAGAACTAGCGGGGGGGCCCCTGAGACCCAGTACTTC	CASSQMRTSGGAPETQYF
TRBV5-1	TRBJ2-2	-	-	TGCGCCAGCAGCTTGCGTGGGGGCGTAGACACCGGGGAGCTGTTTTTT	CASSLRGGVDTGELFF
TRBV13	TRBJ2-5	-	-	TGTGCCAGCAGCCCCCGGGGTGAGACCCAGTACTTC	CASSPRGETQYF
TRBV4-2	TRBJ2-3	-	-	TGTGCCAGCAGCTCGACGTCGGGGTTTACAGATACGCAGTATTTT	CASSSTSGFTDTQYF
TRBV6-2/TRBV6-3	TRBJ1-2	-	-	TGTGCCAGCAGTTACTCAACTGGAGGAGGAGGCTACACCTTC	CASSYSTGGGGYTF
TRBV4-3	TRBJ2-7	TRBD2	few	TGCGCCAGCAGCCTATTCTATAGCGGGGGGGATTCCTACGAGCAGTACTTC	CASSLFYSGGDSYEQYF